Following are 14 T cell receptor beta chains from one sample sequenced in a study of beta chain features in type 1 diabetes. As every portion of the isolated RNA was reverse transcribed, the sequencing read expressed TCRB transcripts. Using immunoSEQ multiplex PCR, the repertoire was profiled, and TCRdb retains in-frame clones only, with some absent. The data contain about 250,000 clones, 13% to 15% of them singletons. Material: naive CD4+ T cells from blood. All receptors come from a woman in her forties in good health.

The genes are TRBV19 and TRBJ2-1; D unresolved. Germline CDR1 and CDR2: LNHDA and SQIVND (reference sequence). The CDR3 consists of 16 residues. Trimming cost V 4 bases and J 0 bases, with 13 bases left between them. The chain's CDR3 is CASSREFASSYNEQFF. CDR3 coding DNA: TGTGCCAGTAGTAGAGAGTTTGCGAGCTCCTACAATGAGCAGTTCTTC. Full variable domain (missing parts from reference TRBV19 and TRBJ2-1): DGGITQSPKYLFRKEGQNVTLSCEQNLNHDAMYWYRQDPGQGLRLIYYSQIVNDFQKGDIAEGYSVSREKKESFPLTVTSAQKNPTAFYLCASSREFASSYNEQFFGPGTRLTVL.

This clone showed up just a few times. V is TRBV7-2 and J is TRBJ1-1; no definite D call. Germline V gene sequence: CDR1 SGHTA, CDR2 FQGNSA. V was clipped by 8 bases and J by 1 base, with 11 bases between them. CDR3 length: 13 amino acids. CDR3 coding DNA: TGTGCCAGCGATCTGGGAGCGAACACTGAAGCTTTCTTT. Residues: CASDLGANTEAFF.

This clone showed up just a few times. The chain couples TRBV5-1 to TRBJ2-3; TRBD1 is a possible D gene (6 bases). This CDR3 contains 17 residues. The ends were cut back, 4 bases at V and 3 bases at J, with 21 bases in the middle. Germline CDR1 reads SGHRS; CDR2 reads YFSETQ. The CDR3: CASSPSSRGGETDTQYF. CDR3 bases: TGCGCCAGCAGCCCCTCAAGCCGAGGGGGAGAAACAGATACGCAGTATTTT.

The chain employs TRBV9 and TRBJ2-5; possibly TRBD2 for D (5 bases). Germline V gene lookup returns CDR1 SGDLS and CDR2 YYNGEE. The CDR3 is made up of 15 amino acids. The V end lost 4 bases, the J end lost 5 bases, and 18 bases lay between the germline ends. The CDR3 sequence: CASSPHAVARETQYF. In nucleotides, the CDR3 is TGTGCCAGCAGCCCCCACGCCGTAGCGCGGGAGACCCAGTACTTC.

The chain has TRBV5-6 and TRBJ2-1; D possibly corresponds to TRBD1 (5 bases). This CDR3 spans 15 amino acids. The germline V and J ends were trimmed by 0 bases and 4 bases, with 11 bases remaining between them. In germline, CDR1 is SGHDT, CDR2 YYEEEE. The CDR3 region is CASSLARVRYNEQFF. The CDR3 DNA reads TGTGCCAGCAGCTTGGCCAGGGTAAGGTACAATGAGCAGTTCTTC.

V gene TRBV27 combines with J gene TRBJ1-2; a weak D match, TRBD1 (5 bases). V was cut by 7 bases and J by 4 bases, with 13 bases left in between. CDR3 length: 13 residues. Germline V CDR1 and CDR2: MNHEY, SMNVEV (reference sequence). In nucleotides, the CDR3 is TGTGCCAGCAAGAGCGGGGCAGGCTATGGCTACACCTTC. It codes for CASKSGAGYGYTF.

This chain links TRBV6-5 with TRBJ1-2; weak D call: TRBD1 (6 bases). CDR1 is MNHEY and CDR2 is SVGAGI in the germline V gene. The CDR3 has 16 residues. Trimming pared 0 bases from V and 0 bases from J, leaving 11 bases between. For the CDR3, the DNA is TGTGCCAGCAGTTACTCAGGGCAGGGGTCTAACTATGGCTACACCTTC. Translated: CASSYSGQGSNYGYTF.

This chain links TRBV7-2 with TRBJ2-5, with TRBD2 as a possible D gene (6 bases). The germline gives CDR1 SGHTA, CDR2 FQGNSA. The V end was cut by 0 bases, the J end by 5 bases, with 7 bases between. The CDR3 totals 13 residues. The CDR3 is CASSLAGRETQYF. The CDR3 DNA reads as TGTGCCAGCAGCTTAGCGGGGAGGGAGACCCAGTACTTC.

This chain links TRBV19 with TRBJ2-7, with TRBD1 matching 8 bases. Germline loops: CDR1 LNHDA, CDR2 SQIVND (reference sequence). The V segment lost 9 bases and the J segment 2 bases; nucleotides outside the gene matches: 6. The CDR3 sequence is 13 residues long. The CDR3 is CASSGQAPYEQYF. As DNA, the CDR3 is TGTGCCAGCTCGGGACAGGCGCCCTACGAGCAGTACTTC.

This clone was seen only a few times. The rearrangement uses TRBV18 and TRBJ1-5; TRBD1 agrees at 7 bases. CDR1 is KGHSH, CDR2 LQKENI, per germline. V was pared by 6 bases and J by 3 bases, with 5 bases of the junction left unmatched. The CDR3 covers 14 residues. CDR3 sequence (DNA): TGTGCCAGCTCGCTGACAGGGCACAATCAGCCCCAGCATTTT. The encoded protein is CASSLTGHNQPQHF.

In this sample, this clone turned up a few times. The gene calls are TRBV5-6 and TRBJ2-3, with TRBD1 identical over 9 bases. The CDR3 consists of 15 residues. Unmatched junction bases numbered 3, after V lost 1 base and J lost 3 bases. CDR1 and CDR2 (germline): SGHDT, YYEEEE. The CDR3 DNA reads as TGTGCCAGCAGCTTGCCGGGACAGGGTACAGATACGCAGTATTTT. The encoded protein is CASSLPGQGTDTQYF.

The chain joins TRBV19 to TRBJ2-5; TRBD2 agrees at 11 bases. Losses at the gene ends were 5 bases for V and 1 base for J; bases not matched to a gene: 6. The CDR3 has 16 residues. Germline V CDR1 and CDR2: LNHDA, SQIVND (reference sequence). CDR3 sequence: CASSLGLAGFQETQYF. The DNA for the CDR3 is TGTGCCAGTAGTCTCGGACTAGCGGGCTTCCAAGAGACCCAGTACTTC.

This clone was detected a few times. The chain links TRBV5-1 to TRBJ2-7; TRBD1 is a possible D gene (6 bases). V lost 4 bases and J 2 bases, leaving 16 bases between the germline ends. Germline V gives CDR1 SGHRS, CDR2 YFSETQ. CDR3 length: 15 amino acids. CDR3 sequence (DNA): TGCGCCAGCAGCAACACAGGGCAGCAAGCCTACGAGCAGTACTTC. It is translated as CASSNTGQQAYEQYF.

The chain has TRBV5-1 and TRBJ1-1; tentatively, D is TRBD1 (5 bases). The CDR3 spans 15 residues. V lost 7 bases to trimming and J lost 0 bases, with 16 bases between them. Looked up from germline, CDR1 is SGHRS and CDR2 is YFSETQ. Here the CDR3 reads CASSLWGDLNTEAFF. The CDR3 bases are TGCGCCAGCTCCCTTTGGGGGGATCTGAACACTGAAGCTTTCTTT. The full variable domain, in which reference TRBV5-1 and TRBJ1-1 provide the parts outside the CDR3, is KAGVTQTPRYLIKTRGQQVTLSCSPISGHRSVSWYQQTPGQGLQFLFEYFSETQRNKGNFPGRFSGRQFSNSRSEMNVSTLELGDSALYLCASSLWGDLNTEAFFGQGTRLTVV.